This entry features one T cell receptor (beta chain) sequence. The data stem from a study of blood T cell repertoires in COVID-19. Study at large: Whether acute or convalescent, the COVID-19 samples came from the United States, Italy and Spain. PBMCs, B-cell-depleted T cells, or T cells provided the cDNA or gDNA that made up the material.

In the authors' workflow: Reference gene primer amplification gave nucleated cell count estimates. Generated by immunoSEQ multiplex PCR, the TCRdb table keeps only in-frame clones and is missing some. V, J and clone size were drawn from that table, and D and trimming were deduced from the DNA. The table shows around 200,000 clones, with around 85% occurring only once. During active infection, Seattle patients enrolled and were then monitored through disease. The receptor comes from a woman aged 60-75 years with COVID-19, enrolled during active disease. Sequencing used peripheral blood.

In DNA, the CDR3 is TGTGCCAGCAGTTTATTTCAGGGTGGAGCTGAAGCTTTCTTT. Protein product: CASSLFQGGAEAFF. This chain connects TRBV28 to TRBJ1-1; D possibly corresponds to TRBD1 (5 bases). CDR1 and CDR2 from the germline V gene are MDHEN and SYDVKM. V lost 1 base and J 6 bases, leaving 12 bases between the germline ends. The CDR3 runs to 14 residues.